A selection of T cell receptor beta chains follows, all from one sample in a study of TIL therapy for anti-PD-1-resistant metastatic lung cancer. Here immunoSEQ multiplex PCR was the method, and the copy in TCRdb shows in-frame clones only, minus some. The sample consists of 10,000 to 15,000 clones, approximately 52% of them appearing once. The specimen was tumor tissue, collected at baseline. The receptors come from a person aged 25-85 years with non-small cell lung cancer. CDR3s include the opening cysteine and the closing phenylalanine or tryptophan. Each record gives: J gene, clone size, D gene, V gene, CDR3 protein, CDR3 DNA. The D gene is left open where the match is weak. Clone size is not always given. Where it is, it says once, few, many or a class for expanded clones.

>TRBJ1-2|few|TRBD1|TRBV18
CASSPTGQGDGYTF
TGTGCCAGCTCACCAACGGGACAGGGTGATGGCTACACCTTC
>TRBJ1-2|few|-|TRBV15
CATSRDSRAGYTF
TGTGCCACCAGCAGAGATAGTAGGGCTGGCTACACCTTC
>TRBJ1-1|few|TRBD1|TRBV19
CASSILDREVTEAFF
TGTGCCAGTAGTATCTTAGACAGGGAGGTCACTGAAGCTTTCTTT
>TRBJ2-3|-|TRBD2|TRBV24-1
CATPDPGLAGPDTQYF
TGTGCCACCCCTGATCCCGGACTAGCGGGGCCAGATACGCAGTATTTT
>TRBJ1-6|-|-|TRBV3-1/TRBV3-2
CASSQSLGASPLHF
TGTGCCAGCAGCCAAAGTTTAGGGGCTTCACCCCTCCACTTT
>TRBJ1-1|-|TRBD1|TRBV6-5
CASLYSDRVIEAFF
TGTGCCAGCCTTTACTCAGACAGGGTGATTGAAGCTTTCTTT
>TRBJ2-7|-|-|TRBV9
CASSVLVSDEQYF
TGTGCCAGCAGCGTATTGGTGTCCGACGAGCAGTACTTC
>TRBJ1-5|-|-|TRBV2
CASSDFPAQPQHF
TGTGCCAGCAGTGATTTCCCTGCCCAGCCCCAGCATTTT
>TRBJ2-1|-|-|TRBV3-1/TRBV3-2
CASSQGLSPHEQFF
TGTGCCAGCAGCCAAGGGTTAAGTCCCCATGAGCAGTTCTTC
>TRBJ2-7|few|TRBD2|TRBV9
CASSVDPSGATYEQYF
TGTGCCAGCAGCGTAGACCCTAGCGGGGCAACCTACGAGCAGTACTTC